This T cell receptor (beta chain) was recorded in a study of cytomegalovirus exposure and HLA in healthy donors. The germline CDR1 and CDR2 sequences are MNHEY and SVGAGI. The CDR3 spans 14 residues. J gave up 5 bases and V 2 bases, and 3 bases lay outside the gene matches. Study-wide points: Per a prior analysis, the majority of TCR beta V segments were productive roughly 87% or roughly 30% of the time.

Notes on this clone: The antigen remains unidentified.

PCR employed 60 Vbeta and 13 Jbeta primers. Generated by immunoSEQ multiplex PCR, the TCRdb table keeps only in-frame clones and is missing some. The repertoire holds under 100,000 clones, with around 70% as singletons. The receptor was isolated from a woman in her forties or fifties in good health and CMV-seropositive. The rearrangement links TRBV6-5 to TRBJ2-1; 7 positions agree with TRBD2. The sample was PBMCs. The CDR3 loop is CASSYLRGNNEQFF. CDR3 nucleotides: TGTGCCAGCAGTTACCTGCGGGGGAACAATGAGCAGTTCTTC.